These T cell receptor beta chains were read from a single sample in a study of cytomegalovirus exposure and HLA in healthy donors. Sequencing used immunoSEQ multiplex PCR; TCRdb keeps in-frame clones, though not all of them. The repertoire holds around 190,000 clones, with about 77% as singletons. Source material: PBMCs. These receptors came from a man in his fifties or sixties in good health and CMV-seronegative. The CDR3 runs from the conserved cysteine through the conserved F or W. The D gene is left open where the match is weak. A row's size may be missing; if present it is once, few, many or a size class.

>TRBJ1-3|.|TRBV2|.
TGTGCCAGCACCCGAGAAGGGGGATCTGGAAACACCATATATTTT
CASTREGGSGNTIYF
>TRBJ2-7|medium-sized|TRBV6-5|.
TGTGCCAGCAGTGCCGGGGGGCTCGACGAGCAGTACTTC
CASSAGGLDEQYF
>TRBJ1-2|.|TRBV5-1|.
TGCGCCAGCAGCGCCCTGGAGGGAGATTACACCTTC
CASSALEGDYTF
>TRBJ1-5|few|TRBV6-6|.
TGTGCCAGCAGGAGGGAAAATAGCAATCAGCCCCAGCATTTT
CASRRENSNQPQHF
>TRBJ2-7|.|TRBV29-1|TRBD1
TGCAGCGGCACGGGACAGGGGGCCTCCTACGAGCAGTACTTC
CSGTGQGASYEQYF
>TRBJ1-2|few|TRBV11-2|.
TGTGCCAGCAGCCCCGCGTGGACAAGCTATGGCTACACCTTC
CASSPAWTSYGYTF
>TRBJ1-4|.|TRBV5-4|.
TGTGCCAGCAGCTTGAGAGTTAATGAAAAACTGTTTTTT
CASSLRVNEKLFF
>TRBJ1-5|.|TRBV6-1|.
TGTGCCAGCAGTGAAGCGATCGGGGTTGGGAGAAATCAGCCCCAGCATTTT
CASSEAIGVGRNQPQHF
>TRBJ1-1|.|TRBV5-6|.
TGTGCCAGCACGGGAAGTAACACTGAAGCTTTCTTT
CASTGSNTEAFF
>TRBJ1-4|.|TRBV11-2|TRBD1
TGTGCCAGCAGCCGTGACAGGGGGAATGAAAAACTGTTTTTT
CASSRDRGNEKLFF
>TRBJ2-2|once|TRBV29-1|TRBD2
TGCAGCGTTGCTACTGGTCTAGCGGGAGGCCACACCGGGGAGCTGTTTTTT
CSVATGLAGGHTGELFF
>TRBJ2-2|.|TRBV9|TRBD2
TGTGCCAGCAGCATAACTAGCGGGGGTGGCGGGGAGCTGTTTTTT
CASSITSGGGGELFF
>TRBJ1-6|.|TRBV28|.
TGTGCCAGCAGGGCCTCCGACAGGAGCTCCTATAATTCACCCCTCCACTTT
CASRASDRSSYNSPLHF
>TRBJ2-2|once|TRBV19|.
TGTGCCAGTAGTACTTCGACAGGAGGCAACACCGGGGAGCTGTTTTTT
CASSTSTGGNTGELFF
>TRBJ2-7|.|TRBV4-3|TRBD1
TGCGCCAGCAGCCAAGACGGGACAGGGGGCACCTACGAGCAGTACTTC
CASSQDGTGGTYEQYF
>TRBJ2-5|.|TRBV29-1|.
TGCAGCGCTGGTTTCGCGTCCGGAGAGACCCAGTACTTC
CSAGFASGETQYF
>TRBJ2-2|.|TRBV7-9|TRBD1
TGTGCCAGCAGCACCTACAGGGGGCGGGCCACCGGGGAGCTGTTTTTT
CASSTYRGRATGELFF
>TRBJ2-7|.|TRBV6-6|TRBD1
TGTGCCGGATTCGGGACAGCCCCCTACGAGCAGTACTTC
CAGFGTAPYEQYF
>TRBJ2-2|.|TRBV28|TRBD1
TGTGCCAGCAGTTTCAGGACAGGGCGGGTCGGGGAGCTGTTTTTT
CASSFRTGRVGELFF
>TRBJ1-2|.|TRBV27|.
TGTGCCAGCAGTTCCGTCGGGGGGGCAAACTATGGCTACACCTTC
CASSSVGGANYGYTF
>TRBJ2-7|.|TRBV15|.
TGTGCCACCAGCAGAGATCGCGGTCCGGGGGCCTACGAGCAGTACTTC
CATSRDRGPGAYEQYF
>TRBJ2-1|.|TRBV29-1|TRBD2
TGCAGCGTTGAAGATCGGGGGGGGACTAGCCTTAATGAGCAGTTCTTC
CSVEDRGGTSLNEQFF
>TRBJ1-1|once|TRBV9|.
TGTGCCAGCAGCCTCAGCGGGAAAATGAACACTGAAGCTTTCTTT
CASSLSGKMNTEAFF
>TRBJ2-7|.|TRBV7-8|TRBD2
TGTGCCAGCAGCTTAGAGGGTAGTCGGCTAGCGGGAACCTACGAGCAGTACTTC
CASSLEGSRLAGTYEQYF
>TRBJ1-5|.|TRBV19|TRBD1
TGTGCCAGTAGTATGGGCAGGGGGAGCAATCAGCCCCAGCATTTT
CASSMGRGSNQPQHF
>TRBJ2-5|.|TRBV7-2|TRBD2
TGTGCCAGCATCCCACGTACGGGACTAGCGATAGAGACCCAGTACTTC
CASIPRTGLAIETQYF
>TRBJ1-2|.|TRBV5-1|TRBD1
TGCGCCAGCAGCTTGGATGGACAGGGGAATCTCTATGGCTACCCCTTC
CASSLDGQGNLYGYPF
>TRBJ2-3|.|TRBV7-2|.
TGTGCCAGCAGCTTAGAGGGGGCGGGACTGGGAGATACGCAGTATTTT
CASSLEGAGLGDTQYF
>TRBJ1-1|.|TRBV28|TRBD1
TGTGCCAGCAGTACCACCGGGACAGGGGGCGTCCGGGCTGAAGCTTTCTTT
CASSTTGTGGVRAEAFF
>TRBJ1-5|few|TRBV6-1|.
TGTGCCAGCAGGGTCTCCGGAGGGGCCAATCAGCCCCAGCATTTT
CASRVSGGANQPQHF
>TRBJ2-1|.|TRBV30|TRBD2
TGTGCCTGGAGTCCCGGAGTAGCGGGAGGGCCATACAATGAGCAGTTCTTC
CAWSPGVAGGPYNEQFF
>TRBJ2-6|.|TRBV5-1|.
TGCGCCAGTTCGGTACAGTCGGGGACAACGGGCTCTGGGGCCAACGTCCTGACTTTC
CASSVQSGTTGSGANVLTF
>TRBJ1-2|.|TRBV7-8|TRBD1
TGTGCCAGCAGCCTCCTACAGGGGGCGCCGGGAGGCTACACCTTC
CASSLLQGAPGGYTF
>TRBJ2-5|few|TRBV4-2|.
TGTGCCAGCAGCAATACGGACAGTCCGTGGACCCAGTACTTC
CASSNTDSPWTQYF
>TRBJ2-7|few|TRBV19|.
TGTGCCAGTAGTATCCGCCCGGGGGACGAGCAGTACTTC
CASSIRPGDEQYF
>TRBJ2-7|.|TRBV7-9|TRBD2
TGTTCCAGCAGCGGGACTAGCGGGAGTTACTACGAGCAGTACTTC
CSSSGTSGSYYEQYF
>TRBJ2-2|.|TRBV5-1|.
TGCGCCAGCAGCTTCAACGGGGCCGGGGAGCTGTTTTTT
CASSFNGAGELFF
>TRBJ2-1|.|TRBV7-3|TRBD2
TGTGCCAGCAGCGGGGGGACTACCTACAATGAGCAGTTCTTC
CASSGGTTYNEQFF
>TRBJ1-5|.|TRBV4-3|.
TGCGCCAGCAGCCAAGGGCCGAATCAGCCCCAGCATTTT
CASSQGPNQPQHF
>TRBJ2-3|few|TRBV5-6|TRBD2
TGTGCCAGCAGCGCAGGAGCGCTAGCGGGGGGGCAAACAGATACGCAGTATTTT
CASSAGALAGGQTDTQYF
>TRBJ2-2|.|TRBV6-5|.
TGTGCCACTCGGGGTCCGAACACCGGGGAGCTGTTTTTT
CATRGPNTGELFF
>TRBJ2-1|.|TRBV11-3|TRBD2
TGTGCCAGCAGCTCCGGGAGCGGGGGGGGCCTGGGTGAGCAGTTCTTC
CASSSGSGGGLGEQFF
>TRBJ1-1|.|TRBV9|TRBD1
TGTGCCAGCAGGGGACAGGGGGGGATGAACACTGAAGCTTTCTTT
CASRGQGGMNTEAFF
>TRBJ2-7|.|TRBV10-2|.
TGCGCCAGCACACTATCCCCCTACTACGAGCAGTACTTC
CASTLSPYYEQYF
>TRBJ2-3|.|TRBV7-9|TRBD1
TGTGCCAGCAGTGCAAGACAGGGGGCCGGCACAGATACGCAGTATTTT
CASSARQGAGTDTQYF
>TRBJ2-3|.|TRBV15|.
TGTGCCACCAGCAGAGGGCTAGCATCTCAGTATTTT
CATSRGLASQYF
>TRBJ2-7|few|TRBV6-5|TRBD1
TGTGCCAGCAGTAGGGACAGTAACCCCGAGCAGTACTTC
CASSRDSNPEQYF
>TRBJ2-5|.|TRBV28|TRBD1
TGTGCCAGCAGTCCAGGACAGGGCTGGGAGACCCAGTACTTC
CASSPGQGWETQYF
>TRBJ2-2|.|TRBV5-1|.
TGCGCCAGCAGCCAGGATGGGGGGTTGTCGTCCGGGGAGCTGTTTTTT
CASSQDGGLSSGELFF
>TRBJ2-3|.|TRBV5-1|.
TGCGCCAGCAGGATTGGGGGGGGGCTCAATACAGATACGCAGTATTTT
CASRIGGGLNTDTQYF
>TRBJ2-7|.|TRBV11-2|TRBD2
TGTGCCAGCAGCCGGACTAGCGGGCAAACCTACGAGCAGTACTTC
CASSRTSGQTYEQYF
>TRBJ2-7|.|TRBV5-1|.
TGCGCCAGCAGCTCATCCTACGAGCAGTACTTC
CASSSSYEQYF